This T cell receptor beta chain was sequenced in a study of blood T cell repertoires in COVID-19. Overall study: Acute and convalescent COVID-19 specimens originated in the United States, Italy and Spain. T cells, B-cell-depleted T cells, or PBMCs supplied cDNA or gDNA.

The protocol was immunoSEQ multiplex PCR, while the TCRdb copy is restricted to in-frame clones and leaves out a portion. The top ten hold 0.95% to 1.3% of the sample, which has some 300,000 clones, around 90% seen once. Trimming took 8 bases from V and 3 from J, leaving 20 bases between them. CDR3 length: 15 amino acids. Germline assignment: CDR1 MDHEN and CDR2 SYDVKM. This receptor was identified in a woman aged 40 to 49 with COVID-19, enrolled during active disease. Sequences were obtained from peripheral blood. The V gene is TRBV28, the J gene TRBJ2-7, with D possibly TRBD1 on 7 matching bases. Here the CDR3 reads CASYSSGQGVYEQYF. The CDR3 DNA reads TGTGCCAGCTACTCGAGCGGGCAGGGGGTCTACGAGCAGTACTTC.